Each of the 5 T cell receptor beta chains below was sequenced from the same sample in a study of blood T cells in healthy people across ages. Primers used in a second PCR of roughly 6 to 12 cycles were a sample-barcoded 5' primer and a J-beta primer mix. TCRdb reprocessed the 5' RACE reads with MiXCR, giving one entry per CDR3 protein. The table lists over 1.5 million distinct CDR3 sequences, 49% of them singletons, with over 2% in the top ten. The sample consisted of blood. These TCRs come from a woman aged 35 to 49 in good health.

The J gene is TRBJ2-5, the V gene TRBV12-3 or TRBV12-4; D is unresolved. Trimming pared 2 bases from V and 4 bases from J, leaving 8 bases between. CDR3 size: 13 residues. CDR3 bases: TGTGCCAGCAGTTTACAGAGCGTAGAGACCCAGTACTTC. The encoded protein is CASSLQSVETQYF.

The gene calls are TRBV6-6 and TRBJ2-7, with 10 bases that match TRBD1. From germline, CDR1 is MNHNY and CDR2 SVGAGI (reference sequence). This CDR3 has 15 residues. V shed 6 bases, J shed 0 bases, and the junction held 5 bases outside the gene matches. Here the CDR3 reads CASRGRTGGSYEQYF. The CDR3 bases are TGTGCCAGCAGGGGTAGGACAGGGGGCTCCTACGAGCAGTACTTC.

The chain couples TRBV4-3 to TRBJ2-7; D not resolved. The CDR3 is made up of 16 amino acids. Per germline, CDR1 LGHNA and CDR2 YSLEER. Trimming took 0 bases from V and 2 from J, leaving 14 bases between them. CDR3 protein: CASSQDFVSPTYEQYF. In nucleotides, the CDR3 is TGCGCCAGCAGCCAAGACTTCGTGAGTCCTACCTACGAGCAGTACTTC.

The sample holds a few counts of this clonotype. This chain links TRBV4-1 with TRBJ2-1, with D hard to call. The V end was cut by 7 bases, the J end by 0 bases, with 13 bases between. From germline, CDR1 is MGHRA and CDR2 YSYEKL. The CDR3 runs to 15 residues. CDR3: CASTPGPISYNEQFF. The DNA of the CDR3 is TGCGCCAGCACCCCCGGCCCGATCTCCTACAATGAGCAGTTCTTC.

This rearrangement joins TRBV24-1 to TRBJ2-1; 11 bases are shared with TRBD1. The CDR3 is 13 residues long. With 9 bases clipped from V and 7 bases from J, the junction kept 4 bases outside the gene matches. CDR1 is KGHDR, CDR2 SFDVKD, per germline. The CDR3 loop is CATLGQGGNEQFF. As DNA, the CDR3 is TGTGCCACCTTGGGACAGGGGGGGAATGAGCAGTTCTTC.